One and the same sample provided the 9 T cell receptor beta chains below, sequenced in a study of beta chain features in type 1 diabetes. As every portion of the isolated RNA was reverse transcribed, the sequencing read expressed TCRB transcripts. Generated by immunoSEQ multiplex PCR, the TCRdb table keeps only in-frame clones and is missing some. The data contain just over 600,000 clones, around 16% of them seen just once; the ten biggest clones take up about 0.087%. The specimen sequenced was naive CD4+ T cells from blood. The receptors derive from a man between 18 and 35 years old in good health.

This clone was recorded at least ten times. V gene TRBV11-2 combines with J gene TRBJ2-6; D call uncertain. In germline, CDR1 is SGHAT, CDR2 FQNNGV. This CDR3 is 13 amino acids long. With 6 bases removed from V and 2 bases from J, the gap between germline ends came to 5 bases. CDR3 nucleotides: TGTGCCAGCAGGTCTACTGGGGCCAACGTCCTGACTTTC. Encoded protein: CASRSTGANVLTF.

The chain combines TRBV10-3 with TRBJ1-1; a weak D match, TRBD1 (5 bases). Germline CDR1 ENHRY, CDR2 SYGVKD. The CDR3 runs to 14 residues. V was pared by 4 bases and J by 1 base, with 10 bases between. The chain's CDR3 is CAISVGTTNTEAFF. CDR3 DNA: TGTGCCATCAGTGTGGGGACCACGAACACTGAAGCTTTCTTT.

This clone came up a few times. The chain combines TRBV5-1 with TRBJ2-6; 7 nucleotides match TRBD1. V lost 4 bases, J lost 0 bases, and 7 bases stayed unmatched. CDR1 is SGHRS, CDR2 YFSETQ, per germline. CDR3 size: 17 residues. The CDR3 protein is CASSTWTGGSGANVLTF. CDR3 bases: TGCGCCAGCAGCACCTGGACAGGAGGCTCTGGGGCCAACGTCCTGACTTTC.

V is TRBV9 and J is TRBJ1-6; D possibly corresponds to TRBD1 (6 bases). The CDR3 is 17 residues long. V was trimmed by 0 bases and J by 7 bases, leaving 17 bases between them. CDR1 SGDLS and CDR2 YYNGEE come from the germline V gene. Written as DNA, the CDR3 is TGTGCCAGCAGCGTAGCTACCGGAGCAGGGACAAATTCACCCCTCCACTTT. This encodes CASSVATGAGTNSPLHF.

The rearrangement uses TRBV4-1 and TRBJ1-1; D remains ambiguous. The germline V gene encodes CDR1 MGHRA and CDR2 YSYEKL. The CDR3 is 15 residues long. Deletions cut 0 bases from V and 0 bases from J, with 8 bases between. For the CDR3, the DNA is TGCGCCAGCAGCCAAGAATCCGCCATGAACACTGAAGCTTTCTTT. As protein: CASSQESAMNTEAFF.

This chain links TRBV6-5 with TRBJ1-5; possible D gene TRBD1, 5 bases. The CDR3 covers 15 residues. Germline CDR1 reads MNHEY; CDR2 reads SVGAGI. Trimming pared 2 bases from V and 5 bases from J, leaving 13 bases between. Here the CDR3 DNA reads TGTGCCAGCAGTTACGGGCCGGGAGGGGATCAGCCCCAGCATTTT. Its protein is CASSYGPGGDQPQHF.

CDR3 residues: CASSQGAGADEQYF. For the CDR3, the DNA is TGCGCCAGCAGCCAAGGCGCAGGGGCAGACGAGCAGTACTTC. This chain joins TRBV4-1 and TRBJ2-7; D may be TRBD1 (6 bases). The CDR3 contains 14 residues. V gave up 1 base and J gave up 5 bases, with 12 bases separating them. Germline V CDR1 and CDR2: MGHRA, YSYEKL.

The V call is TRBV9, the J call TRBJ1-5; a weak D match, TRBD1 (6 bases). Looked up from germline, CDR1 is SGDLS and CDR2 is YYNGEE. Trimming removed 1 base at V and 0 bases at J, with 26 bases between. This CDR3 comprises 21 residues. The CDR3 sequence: CASSVFGGPRRGFYSNQPQHF. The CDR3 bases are TGTGCCAGCAGCGTATTTGGGGGCCCCAGGAGGGGCTTTTATAGCAATCAGCCCCAGCATTTT.

In nucleotides, the CDR3 is TGTGCCAGCAGTCCGGCCGGGACAGGGAGCTCCTACAATGAGCAGTTCTTC. It yields the protein CASSPAGTGSSYNEQFF. The V gene is TRBV27, the J gene TRBJ2-1, with TRBD1 identical over 9 bases. The length of the CDR3 is 17 residues. The J segment lost 0 bases and the V segment lost 5 bases, leaving 8 bases of the junction unmatched. The germline gives CDR1 MNHEY, CDR2 SMNVEV (reference sequence).